This T cell receptor beta chain was obtained from a study of blood T cell repertoires in COVID-19. Looking at the study overall: Researchers got acute and convalescent COVID-19 samples from the United States, Italy and Spain.

There are 16 residues in the CDR3. V shed 2 bases, J shed 6 bases, and the junction held 9 bases outside the gene matches. CDR1 KGHSH and CDR2 LQKENI come from the germline V gene. As originally analysed: Quantification of nucleated cells was approximated via reference gene primer amplification. The method was immunoSEQ multiplex PCR; TCRdb's version includes in-frame clones alone and lacks a portion of them. V, J and clone size are those of that table, while D and trimming were read from the DNA. The sample consists of under 300,000 clones, less than 90% of them appearing once. Categorization into cohorts depended on clinical history that participants reported. Symptom resolution, clearance, or two negative PCRs marked the recovered donors of Cohort 3.

The chain is built from TRBV18 and TRBJ2-1; 8 bases align to TRBD2. This receptor was obtained from a woman between 45 and 65 years old who had recovered from COVID-19. The sequenced sample consisted of PBMCs or T cells enriched from blood (not recorded which). The CDR3 DNA reads as TGTGCCAGCTCACCATCACTAGCGGAGCTGGCCAATGAGCAGTTCTTC. It specifies CASSPSLAELANEQFF.